The TCR beta chain described here comes from a study of shared clonotypes between healthy human individuals. V was trimmed by 3 bases and J by 3 bases, leaving 17 bases between them. CDR3 length: 16 amino acids. Germline V lookup: CDR1 MDHEN, CDR2 SYDVKM. Healthy adults negative for HIV, lacking recent acute infections or vaccinations, served as donors. As originally analysed: In the immunoSEQ data, sequences were junction-only and lacked quality scores, so filtering differed. Assay: immunoSEQ multiplex PCR; the TCRdb copy retains only in-frame clones and omits some. That table is the source of V, J and clone size, and D and trimming were worked out from the DNA. Of more than 500,000 clones in the sample, about 96% were seen once.

J is TRBJ1-2 and V is TRBV28; tentative D call: TRBD1 (6 bases). The receptor was isolated from a woman under 40 in good health. Material: naive CD4+ T cells sorted from blood. The subset denotes: CD45RA+ positively selected. CDR3 loop: CASSLPGAASDYGYTF. The CDR3 DNA reads TGTGCCAGCAGTTTGCCGGGGGCGGCCTCGGACTATGGCTACACCTTC.